These 7 T cell receptor beta chains were sequenced from one sample in a study of beta chain features in type 1 diabetes (dated by TCRdb to the late 2010s). Results and caveats for the whole study, not just this receptor: In all four CD4+ subsets, TCRB CDR3 length was moderately but significantly shorter in type 1 diabetes patients.

The library relied on the immunoSEQ multiplex PCR assay. The entire amount of isolated RNA was reverse transcribed using the High Capacity cDNA Reverse Transcription Kit, so the sequenced TCRB transcripts were expressed ones. As stored in TCRdb, this immuneACCESS dataset retains in-frame rearrangements with V and J assigned. A fraction of the clones does not appear; measured against another copy, unresolved V genes explain less than half of the discrepancy, and the remainder lacks a known reason. A total of under 850,000 clones appear in this sample, around an eighth of them only once. The ten largest clones take up roughly 0.022% of the sample. These TCRs are of unknown antigen specificity. Sequencing was performed on naive CD4+ T cells from blood. In the paper's terms, the cell subset or site label means: true naive CD4+ T cells. The origin of the receptors is a young man with type 1 diabetes.

V gene TRBV7-9 combines with J gene TRBJ1-6; D is possibly TRBD1 (5 bases). Germline V CDR1 and CDR2: SEHNR, FQNEAQ (reference sequence). The CDR3 has 14 amino acids. The V end lost 5 bases, the J end lost 9 bases, and 14 bases lay between the germline ends. CDR3: CASSPSQGGSPLHF. The DNA of the CDR3 is TGTGCCAGCAGCCCCAGCCAGGGAGGTTCACCCCTCCACTTT. The variable domain in full, completed from reference TRBV7-9 and TRBJ1-6, reads DTGVSQNPRHKITKRGQNVTFRCDPISEHNRLYWYRQTLGQGPEFLTYFQNEAQLEKSRLLSDRFSAERPKGSFSTLEIQRTEQGDSAMYLCASSPSQGGSPLHFGNGTRLTVT.

This sequence joins TRBV13 and TRBJ1-2, with D unresolved. Germline V gives CDR1 PRHDT, CDR2 FYEKMQ (reference sequence). This CDR3 spans 13 amino acids. V was shortened by 5 bases and J by 4 bases, with 11 bases between the two germline ends. The CDR3 here is CASSAPGFYGYTF. CDR3 DNA sequence: TGTGCCAGCAGCGCCCCGGGGTTCTATGGCTACACCTTC.

This clone showed up just a few times. The chain uses TRBV6-6 and TRBJ2-7; D is tentatively TRBD1 or TRBD2 (6 bases each). Looked up from germline, CDR1 is MNHNY and CDR2 is SVGAGI (reference sequence). V was pared by 6 bases and J by 1 base, with 13 bases between. The CDR3 runs 14 residues. In DNA form, the CDR3 reads TGTGCCAGCAGCCGGGGAGGACAGTCCTACGAGCAGTACTTC. This codes for CASSRGGQSYEQYF.

This clone showed up just a few times. V is TRBV18 and J is TRBJ2-5; 8 positions agree with TRBD1. The V and J ends lost 1 base and 5 bases, in that order; junction bases with no gene match: 6. CDR3 length equals 15 residues. CDR1 and CDR2 (germline): KGHSH, LQKENI. CDR3 sequence reads: CASSPRLGQEETQYF. In DNA, the CDR3 is TGTGCCAGCTCACCACGCCTGGGACAGGAGGAGACCCAGTACTTC.

The genes are TRBV10-2 and TRBJ1-2; TRBD1 is a possible D gene (5 bases). Germline CDR1 reads WSHSY; CDR2 reads SAAADI. CDR3 length: 12 amino acids. The germline V and J ends were trimmed by 3 bases and 8 bases, with 10 bases remaining between them. The CDR3 region has the DNA TGCGCCAGCAGTGACTCAGGGACGGGCTACACCTTC. Amino acids: CASSDSGTGYTF.

The V and J genes are TRBV19 and TRBJ2-2, with a tentative D call TRBD2 (6 bases). In germline, CDR1 is LNHDA, CDR2 SQIVND (reference sequence). There are 17 residues in the CDR3. With 7 bases removed from V and 0 bases from J, the gap between germline ends came to 18 bases. The CDR3 sequence: CASIPRWGGANTGELFF. The CDR3, as DNA: TGTGCCAGTATCCCCCGGTGGGGCGGGGCGAACACCGGGGAGCTGTTTTTT.

This clone was counted between two and nine times. V gene TRBV5-1 combines with J gene TRBJ2-5, with D perhaps matching TRBD2 (6 bases). The CDR3 extends over 13 amino acids. V was trimmed by 4 bases and J by 0 bases, leaving 7 bases between them. CDR1 SGHRS and CDR2 YFSETQ come from the germline V gene. The CDR3 sequence: CASSGGNQETQYF. The CDR3 DNA is TGCGCCAGCAGCGGGGGGAACCAAGAGACCCAGTACTTC.